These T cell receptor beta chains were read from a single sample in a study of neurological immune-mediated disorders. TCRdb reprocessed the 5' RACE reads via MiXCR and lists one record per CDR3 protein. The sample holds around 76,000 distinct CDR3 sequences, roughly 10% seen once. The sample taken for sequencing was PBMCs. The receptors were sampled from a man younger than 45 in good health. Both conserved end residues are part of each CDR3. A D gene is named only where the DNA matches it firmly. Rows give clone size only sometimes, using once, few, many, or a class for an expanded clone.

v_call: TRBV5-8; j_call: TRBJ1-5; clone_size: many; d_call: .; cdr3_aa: CASRSPGEINQPQHF; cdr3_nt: TGTGCCAGCAGGTCCCCGGGGGAGATCAATCAGCCCCAGCATTTT
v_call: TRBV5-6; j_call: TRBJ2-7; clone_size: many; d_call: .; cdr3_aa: CASSYEQYF; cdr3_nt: TGTGCCAGCAGCTACGAGCAGTACTTC
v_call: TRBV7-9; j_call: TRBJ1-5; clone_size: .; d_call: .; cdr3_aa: CASSPLEKVPGYSNQPQHF; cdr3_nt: TGTGCCAGCAGCCCTTTAGAAAAAGTCCCGGGGTATAGCAATCAGCCCCAGCATTTT
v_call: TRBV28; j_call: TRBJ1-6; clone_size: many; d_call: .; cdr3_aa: CASSLWGDRVDSPLHF; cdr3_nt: TGTGCCAGCAGTTTATGGGGGGATAGGGTCGATTCACCCCTCCACTTT
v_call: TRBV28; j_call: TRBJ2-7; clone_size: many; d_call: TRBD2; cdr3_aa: CASSSLLAGVYEQYF; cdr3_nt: TGTGCCAGCAGTTCCCTCCTAGCGGGAGTCTACGAGCAGTACTTC
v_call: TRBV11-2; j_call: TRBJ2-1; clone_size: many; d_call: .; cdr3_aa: CASSLDLLKWQFF; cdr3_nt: TGTGCCAGCAGCTTAGATCTGCTTAAGTGGCAGTTCTTC
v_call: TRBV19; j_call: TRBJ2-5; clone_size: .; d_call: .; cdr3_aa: CASSISGGTGVGTQYF; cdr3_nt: TGTGCCAGTAGTATATCCGGCGGGACGGGAGTGGGGACCCAGTACTTC
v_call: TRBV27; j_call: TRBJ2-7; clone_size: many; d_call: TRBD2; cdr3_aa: CASSSISGLAGGHSYEQYF; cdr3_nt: TGTGCCAGCAGTTCAATCTCCGGACTAGCGGGAGGGCACTCCTACGAGCAGTACTTC
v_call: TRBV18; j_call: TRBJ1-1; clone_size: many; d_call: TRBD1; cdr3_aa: CASSPGQGAATEAFF; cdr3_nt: TGTGCCAGCTCACCGGGTCAGGGGGCGGCCACTGAAGCTTTCTTT
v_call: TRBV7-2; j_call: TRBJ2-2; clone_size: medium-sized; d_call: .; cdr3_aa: CASSQGHGAGELFF; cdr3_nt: TGTGCCAGCAGCCAGGGGCACGGGGCCGGGGAGCTGTTTTTT
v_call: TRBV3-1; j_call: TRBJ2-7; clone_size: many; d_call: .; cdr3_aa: CASSHSSSSYEQYF; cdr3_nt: TGTGCCAGCAGCCATAGTTCAAGCTCCTACGAGCAGTACTTC
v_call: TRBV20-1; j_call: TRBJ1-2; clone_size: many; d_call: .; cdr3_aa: CSASKQTTSYGYTF; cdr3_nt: TGCAGTGCTAGTAAACAGACGACTTCCTATGGCTACACCTTC
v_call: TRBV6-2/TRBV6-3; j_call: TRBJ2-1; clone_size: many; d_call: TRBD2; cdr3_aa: CASSYIAGGYNEQFF; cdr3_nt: TGTGCCAGCAGTTATATAGCGGGAGGGTACAATGAGCAGTTCTTC
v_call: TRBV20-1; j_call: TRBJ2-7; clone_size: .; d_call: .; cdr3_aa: CSATGHSSYGQYF; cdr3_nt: TGCAGTGCTACTGGACACAGCTCCTACGGGCAGTACTTC
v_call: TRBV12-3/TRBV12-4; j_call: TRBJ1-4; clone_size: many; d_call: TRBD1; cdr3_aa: CASTSTGEVGEKLFF; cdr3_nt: TGTGCCAGCACCTCGACAGGGGAGGTGGGTGAAAAACTGTTTTTT
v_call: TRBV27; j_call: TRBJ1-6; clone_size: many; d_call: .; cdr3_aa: CASSSPGGAGSPLHF; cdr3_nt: TGTGCCAGCAGCTCCCCGGGGGGGGCCGGTTCACCCCTCCACTTT
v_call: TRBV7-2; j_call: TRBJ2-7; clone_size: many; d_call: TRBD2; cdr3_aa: CASSPLAVSYEQYF; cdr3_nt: TGTGCCAGCAGCCCTCTAGCGGTCTCCTACGAGCAGTACTTC
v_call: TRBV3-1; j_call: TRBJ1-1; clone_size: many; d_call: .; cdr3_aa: CASSQVDTEAFF; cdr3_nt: TGTGCCAGCAGCCAAGTGGACACTGAAGCTTTCTTT
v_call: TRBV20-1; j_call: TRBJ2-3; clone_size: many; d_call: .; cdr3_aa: CSANRDFSTDTQYF; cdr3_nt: TGCAGTGCTAACCGGGACTTTAGCACAGATACGCAGTATTTT
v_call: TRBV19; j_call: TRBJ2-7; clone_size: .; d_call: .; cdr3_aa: CASRDGGSYEQYF; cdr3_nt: TGTGCCAGCCGGGACGGTGGGTCCTACGAGCAGTACTTC
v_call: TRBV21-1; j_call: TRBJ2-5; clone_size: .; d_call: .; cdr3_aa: CASSIYLCSVEETQYF; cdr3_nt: .
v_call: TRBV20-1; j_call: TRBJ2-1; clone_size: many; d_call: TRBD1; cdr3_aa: CSARYSRDRVSVVSYNEQFF; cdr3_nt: TGCAGTGCTAGATACTCCCGGGACAGAGTATCAGTAGTTAGCTACAATGAGCAGTTCTTC
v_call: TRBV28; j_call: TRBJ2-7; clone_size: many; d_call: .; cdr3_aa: CASSFGAYEQYF; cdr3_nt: TGTGCCAGCAGCTTTGGAGCTTACGAGCAGTACTTC
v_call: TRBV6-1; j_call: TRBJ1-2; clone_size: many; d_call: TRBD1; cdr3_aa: CASSLTGGADGYTF; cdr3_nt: TGTGCCAGCAGTCTCACAGGGGGCGCAGATGGCTACACCTTC
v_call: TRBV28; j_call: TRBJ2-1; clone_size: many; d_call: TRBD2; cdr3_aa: CASNKVGGGWHNEQFF; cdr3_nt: TGTGCCAGCAACAAGGTCGGGGGGGGCTGGCACAATGAGCAGTTCTTC
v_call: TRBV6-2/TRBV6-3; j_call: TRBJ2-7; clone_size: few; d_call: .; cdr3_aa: CASSYSFEQYF; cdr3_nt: TGTGCCAGCAGTTACTCGTTCGAGCAGTACTTC
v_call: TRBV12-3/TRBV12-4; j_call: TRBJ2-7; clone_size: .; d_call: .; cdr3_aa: CASSFYKEARHGQYF; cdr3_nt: TGTGCCAGCAGTTTTTACAAGGAAGCCCGCCATGGGCAGTACTTC
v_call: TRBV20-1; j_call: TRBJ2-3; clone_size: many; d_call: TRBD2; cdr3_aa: CSAAGLAGADTQYF; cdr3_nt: TGCAGTGCTGCAGGACTAGCGGGAGCCGATACGCAGTATTTT
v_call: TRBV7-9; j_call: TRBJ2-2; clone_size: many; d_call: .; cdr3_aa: CASSNRNTGELFF; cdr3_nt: TGTGCCAGCAGCAATAGGAACACCGGGGAGCTGTTTTTT
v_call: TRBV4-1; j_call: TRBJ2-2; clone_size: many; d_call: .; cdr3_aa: CASSQESANTGELFF; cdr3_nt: TGCGCCAGCAGCCAAGAGAGCGCGAACACCGGGGAGCTGTTTTTT
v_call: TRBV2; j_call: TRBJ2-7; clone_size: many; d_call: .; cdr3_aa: CASSMGRVTYEQYF; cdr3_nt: TGTGCCAGCAGTATGGGCAGGGTAACGTACGAGCAGTACTTC
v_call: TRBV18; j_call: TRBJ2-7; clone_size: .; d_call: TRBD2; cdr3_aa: CASSQGGGLGSYEQYF; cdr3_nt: TGTGCCAGCTCCCAGGGCGGGGGGCTCGGCTCCTACGAGCAGTACTTC
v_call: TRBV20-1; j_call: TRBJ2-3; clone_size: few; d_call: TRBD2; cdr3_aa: CSASKGLASLSTDTQYF; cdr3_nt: TGCAGTGCTAGTAAAGGACTAGCGAGTTTAAGCACAGATACGCAGTATTTT
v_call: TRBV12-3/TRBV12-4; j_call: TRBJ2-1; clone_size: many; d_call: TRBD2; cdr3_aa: CASRRAGVENEQFF; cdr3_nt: TGTGCCAGCAGGCGAGCGGGAGTGGAAAATGAGCAGTTCTTC
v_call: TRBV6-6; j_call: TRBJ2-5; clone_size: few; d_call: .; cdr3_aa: CASSSPPGTYQETQYF; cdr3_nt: TGTGCCAGCAGCTCACCGCCCGGGACCTACCAAGAGACCCAGTACTTC
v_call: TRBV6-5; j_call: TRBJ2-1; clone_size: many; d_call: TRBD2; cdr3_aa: CASSYLQDAGTSGRGAGNEQFF; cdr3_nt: TGTGCCAGCAGTTACTTGCAGGATGCCGGGACTAGCGGGAGAGGCGCGGGCAATGAGCAGTTCTTC
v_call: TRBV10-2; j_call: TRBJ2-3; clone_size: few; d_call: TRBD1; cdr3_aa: CASSASGQGTTDTQYF; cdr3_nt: TGCGCCAGCAGCGCCTCGGGACAGGGGACCACAGATACGCAGTATTTT
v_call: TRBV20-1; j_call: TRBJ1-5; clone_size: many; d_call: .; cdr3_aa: CSAGDVQPQHF; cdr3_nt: TGCAGTGCTGGGGACGTTCAGCCCCAGCATTTT
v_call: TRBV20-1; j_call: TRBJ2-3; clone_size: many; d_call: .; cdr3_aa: CSAGGPDTQYF; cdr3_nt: TGCAGTGCCGGGGGCCCAGATACGCAGTATTTT
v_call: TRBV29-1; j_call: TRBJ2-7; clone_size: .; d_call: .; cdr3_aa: CSVKMTATCEQYF; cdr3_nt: TGCAGCGTCAAAATGACAGCAACCTGCGAGCAGTACTTC
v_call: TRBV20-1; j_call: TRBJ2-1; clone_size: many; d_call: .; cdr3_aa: CSPRPDWNNEQFF; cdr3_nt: TGCAGTCCCCGCCCCGACTGGAACAATGAGCAGTTCTTC
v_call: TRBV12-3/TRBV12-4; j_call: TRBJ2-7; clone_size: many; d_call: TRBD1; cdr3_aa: CASSFGGTGAYEQYF; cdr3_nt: TGTGCCAGCAGTTTCGGAGGGACAGGGGCCTACGAGCAGTACTTC
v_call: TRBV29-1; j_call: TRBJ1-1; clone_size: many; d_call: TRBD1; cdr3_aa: CSGSGQGAAGAFF; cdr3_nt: TGCAGCGGATCGGGACAGGGGGCAGCGGGGGCTTTCTTT
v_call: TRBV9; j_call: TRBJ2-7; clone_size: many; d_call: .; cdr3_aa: CASSVSSRDVLYF; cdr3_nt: TGTGCCAGCAGCGTATCATCCCGGGACGTTTTGTACTTC
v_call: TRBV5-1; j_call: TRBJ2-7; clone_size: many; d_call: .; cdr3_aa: CASSSRDRGPEQYF; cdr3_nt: TGCGCCAGCAGCAGCCGGGACCGGGGGCCTGAGCAGTACTTC
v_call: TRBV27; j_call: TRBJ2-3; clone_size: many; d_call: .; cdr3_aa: CASNRLGPVDTQYF; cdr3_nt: TGTGCCAGCAACCGACTGGGGCCCGTGGATACGCAGTATTTT
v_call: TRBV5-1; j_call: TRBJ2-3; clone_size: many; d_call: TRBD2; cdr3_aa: CASSFRTSGSPSTDTQYF; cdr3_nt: TGCGCCAGCAGCTTCCGGACTAGCGGGAGCCCAAGCACAGATACGCAGTATTTT
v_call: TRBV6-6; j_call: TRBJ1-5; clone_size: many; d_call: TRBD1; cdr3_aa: CASSWGQGENQPQHF; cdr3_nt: TGTGCCAGCAGTTGGGGACAGGGTGAAAATCAGCCCCAGCATTTT
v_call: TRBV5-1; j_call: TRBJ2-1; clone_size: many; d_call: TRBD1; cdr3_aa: CASSPLGTGEYNEQFF; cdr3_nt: TGCGCCAGCAGTCCGCTCGGGACAGGGGAGTACAATGAGCAGTTCTTC
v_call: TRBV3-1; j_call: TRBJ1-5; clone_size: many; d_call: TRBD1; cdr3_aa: CASSRSGGQPQHF; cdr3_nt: TGTGCCAGCAGCCGGTCAGGGGGACAGCCCCAGCATTTT
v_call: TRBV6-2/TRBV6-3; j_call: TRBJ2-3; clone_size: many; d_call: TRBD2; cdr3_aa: CASSRDGLATDTQYF; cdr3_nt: TGTGCCAGCAGTCGCGATGGACTAGCCACAGATACGCAGTATTTT
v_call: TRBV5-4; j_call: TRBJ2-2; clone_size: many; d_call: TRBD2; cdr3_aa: CASSLPAGITGELFF; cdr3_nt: TGTGCCAGCAGCCTTCCAGCGGGAATCACCGGGGAGCTGTTTTTT
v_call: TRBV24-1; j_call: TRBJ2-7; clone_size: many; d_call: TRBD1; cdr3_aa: CATSDLKDRERYEQYF; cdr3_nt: TGTGCCACCAGTGATTTGAAGGACAGGGAACGGTACGAGCAGTACTTC
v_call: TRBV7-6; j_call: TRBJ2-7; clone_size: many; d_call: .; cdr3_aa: CASSSTGTDAYEQYF; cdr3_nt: TGTGCCAGCAGCTCAACCGGGACGGACGCCTACGAGCAGTACTTC
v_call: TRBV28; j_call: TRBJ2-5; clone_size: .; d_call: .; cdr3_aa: CASSLSGHSETQYF; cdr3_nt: TGTGCCAGCAGTTTAAGCGGGCACTCGGAGACCCAGTACTTC
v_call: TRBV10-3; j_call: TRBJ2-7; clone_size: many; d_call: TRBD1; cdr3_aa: CAISPGQGSYEQYF; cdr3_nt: TGTGCCATCAGTCCGGGACAGGGTTCCTACGAGCAGTACTTC
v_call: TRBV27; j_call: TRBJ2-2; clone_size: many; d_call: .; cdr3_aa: CASSVTNTGELFF; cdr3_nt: TGTGCCAGCAGTGTAACGAACACCGGGGAGCTGTTTTTT